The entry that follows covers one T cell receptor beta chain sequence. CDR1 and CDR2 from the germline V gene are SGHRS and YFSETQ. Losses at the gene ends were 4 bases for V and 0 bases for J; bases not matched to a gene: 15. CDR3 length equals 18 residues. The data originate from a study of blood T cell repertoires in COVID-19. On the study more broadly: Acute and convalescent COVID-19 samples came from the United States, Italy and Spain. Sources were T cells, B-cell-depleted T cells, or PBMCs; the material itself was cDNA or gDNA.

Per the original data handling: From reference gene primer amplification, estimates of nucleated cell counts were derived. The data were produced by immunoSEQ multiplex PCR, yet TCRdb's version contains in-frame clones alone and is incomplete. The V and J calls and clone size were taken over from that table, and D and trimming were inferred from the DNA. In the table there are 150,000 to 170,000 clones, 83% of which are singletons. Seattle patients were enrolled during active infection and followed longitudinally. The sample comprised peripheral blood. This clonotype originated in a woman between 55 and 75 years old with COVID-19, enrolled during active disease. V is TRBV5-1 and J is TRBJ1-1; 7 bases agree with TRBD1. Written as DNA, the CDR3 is TGCGCCAGCAGCCCCCGACAGGGTTCTATAGGTATGAACACTGAAGCTTTCTTT. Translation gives CASSPRQGSIGMNTEAFF.